This TCR beta chain was sequenced during a study of T cells in Graves' hyperthyroidism and ophthalmopathy. Study conclusions and caveats: Most thyroid clonotypes that were expanded above 0.001 also turned up in blood.

From 9 to 10 ml of fresh peripheral blood, PBMCs were isolated. V dropped 3 bases and J dropped 4; count of bases not matched to a gene: 15. CDR3 length equals 17 residues. Germline V gene sequence: CDR1 DFQATT, CDR2 SNEGSKA (reference sequence). There are many counts of this clonotype. Its antigen is unknown. The source material, RNA transcripts, was used to amplify TCR beta CDR3 regions. The HTBI primer set served for first-round RT-PCR of the TCR CDR3. Using its own MiXCR run on the multiplex PCR reads, TCRdb lists one record per CDR3 protein. The profile shows about 610,000 distinct CDR3 sequences, about 15% of them singletons.

The TCR was taken from a woman aged 40 to 50 with Graves' ophthalmopathy. The chain recombines TRBV20-1 with TRBJ1-3; 7 bases are shared with TRBD1. Sequenced sample: blood. The DNA for the CDR3 is TGCAGTGCTAGTCGACAGGGTGGATGGCGGCTGGGAAACACCATATATTTT. Translated, it gives CSASRQGGWRLGNTIYF.